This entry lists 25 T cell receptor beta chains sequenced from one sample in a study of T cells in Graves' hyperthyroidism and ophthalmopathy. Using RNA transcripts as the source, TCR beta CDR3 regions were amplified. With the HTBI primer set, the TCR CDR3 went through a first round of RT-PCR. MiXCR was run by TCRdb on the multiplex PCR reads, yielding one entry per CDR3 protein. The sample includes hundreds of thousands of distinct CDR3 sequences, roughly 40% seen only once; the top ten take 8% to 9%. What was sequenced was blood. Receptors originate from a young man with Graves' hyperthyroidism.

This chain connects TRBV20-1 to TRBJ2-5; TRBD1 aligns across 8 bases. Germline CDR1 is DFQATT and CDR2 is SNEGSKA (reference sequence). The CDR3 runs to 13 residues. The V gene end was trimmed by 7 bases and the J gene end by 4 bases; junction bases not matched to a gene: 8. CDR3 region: CSGADRGGETQYF. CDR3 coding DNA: TGCAGTGGGGCAGACAGGGGAGGAGAGACCCAGTACTTC.

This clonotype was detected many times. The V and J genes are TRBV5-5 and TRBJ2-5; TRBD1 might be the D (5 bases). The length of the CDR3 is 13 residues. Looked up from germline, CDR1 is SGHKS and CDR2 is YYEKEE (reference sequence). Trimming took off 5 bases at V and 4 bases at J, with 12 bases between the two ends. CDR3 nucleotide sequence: TGTGCCAGCAGAACCACAGGTGTAGAGACCCAGTACTTC. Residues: CASRTTGVETQYF.

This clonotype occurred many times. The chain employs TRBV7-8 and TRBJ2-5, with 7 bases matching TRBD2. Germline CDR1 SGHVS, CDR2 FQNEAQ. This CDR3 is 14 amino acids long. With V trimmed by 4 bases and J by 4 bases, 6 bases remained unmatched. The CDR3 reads CASSWEGLAETQYF. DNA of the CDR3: TGTGCCAGCAGCTGGGAGGGGCTGGCAGAGACCCAGTACTTC.

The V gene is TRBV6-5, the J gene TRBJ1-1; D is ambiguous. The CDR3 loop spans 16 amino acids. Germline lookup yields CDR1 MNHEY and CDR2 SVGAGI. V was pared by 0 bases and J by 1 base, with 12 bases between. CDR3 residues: CASSYSESRGNTEAFF. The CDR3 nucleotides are TGTGCCAGCAGTTACTCTGAGAGCCGGGGGAACACTGAAGCTTTCTTT.

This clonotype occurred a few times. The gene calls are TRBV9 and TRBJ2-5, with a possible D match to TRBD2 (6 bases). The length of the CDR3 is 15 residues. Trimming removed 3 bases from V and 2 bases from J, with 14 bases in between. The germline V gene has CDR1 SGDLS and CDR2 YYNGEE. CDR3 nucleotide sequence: TGTGCCAGCAGCGCATATGGCGGGGATCAAGAGACCCAGTACTTC. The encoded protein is CASSAYGGDQETQYF.

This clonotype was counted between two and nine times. The CDR3 is CASSLRGGVDTEAFF. The CDR3 coding sequence is TGTGCCAGCAGCTTACGAGGGGGTGTTGACACTGAAGCTTTCTTT. The J gene is TRBJ1-1, the V gene TRBV7-2, with a possible D match to TRBD1 (6 bases). This CDR3 has 15 residues. V shed 2 bases and J shed 3 bases, with 13 bases lying between them. Germline loops: CDR1 SGHTA, CDR2 FQGNSA.

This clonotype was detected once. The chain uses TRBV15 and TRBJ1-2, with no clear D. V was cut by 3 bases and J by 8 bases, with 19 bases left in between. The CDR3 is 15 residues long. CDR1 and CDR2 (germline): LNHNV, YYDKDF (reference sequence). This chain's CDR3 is CATSSGISNTGGYTF. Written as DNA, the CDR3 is TGTGCCACCAGCAGTGGGATCTCCAACACGGGGGGCTACACCTTC. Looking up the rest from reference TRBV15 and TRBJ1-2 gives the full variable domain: DAMVIQNPRYQVTQFGKPVTLSCSQTLNHNVMYWYQQKSSQAPKLLFHYYDKDFNNEADTPDNFQSRRPNTSFCFLDIRSPGLGDTAMYLCATSSGISNTGGYTFGSGTRLTVV.

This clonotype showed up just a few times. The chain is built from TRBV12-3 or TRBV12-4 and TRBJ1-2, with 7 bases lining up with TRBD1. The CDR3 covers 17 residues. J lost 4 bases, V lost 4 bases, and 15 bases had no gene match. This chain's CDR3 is CASSWPGQSEGAYGYTF. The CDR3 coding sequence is TGTGCCAGCAGTTGGCCGGGACAGTCGGAGGGTGCCTATGGCTACACCTTC.

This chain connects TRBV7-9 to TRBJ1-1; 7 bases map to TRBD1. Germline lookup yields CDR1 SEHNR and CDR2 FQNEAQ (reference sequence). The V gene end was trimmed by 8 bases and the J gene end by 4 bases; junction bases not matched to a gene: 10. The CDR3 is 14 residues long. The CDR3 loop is CASGMTGRFTEAFF. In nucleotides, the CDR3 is TGTGCCAGCGGCATGACAGGGCGGTTCACTGAAGCTTTCTTT.

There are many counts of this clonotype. This chain's CDR3 is CSVEVGTGAFEQYF. In DNA, the CDR3 is TGCAGCGTTGAGGTCGGGACAGGGGCTTTCGAGCAGTACTTC. The V gene is TRBV29-1, the J gene TRBJ2-7; 10 bases agree with TRBD1. V shed 3 bases, J shed 6 bases, and the junction held 8 bases outside the gene matches. There are 14 residues in the CDR3. Germline CDR1 and CDR2: SQVTM and ANQGSEA.

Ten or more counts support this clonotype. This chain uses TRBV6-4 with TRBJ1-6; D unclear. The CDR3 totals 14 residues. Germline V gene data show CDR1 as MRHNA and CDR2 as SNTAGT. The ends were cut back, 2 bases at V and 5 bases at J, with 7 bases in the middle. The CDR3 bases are TGTGCCAGCAGTGACCTAGACAATAATTCACCCCTCCACTTT. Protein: CASSDLDNNSPLHF.

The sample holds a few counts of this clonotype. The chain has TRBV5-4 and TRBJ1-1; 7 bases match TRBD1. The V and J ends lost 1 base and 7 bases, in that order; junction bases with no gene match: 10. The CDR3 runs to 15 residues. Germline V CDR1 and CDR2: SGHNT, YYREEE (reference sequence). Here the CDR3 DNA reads TGTGCCAGCAGCTTGTCCCCAAACAGGGGAAGTGAAGCTTTCTTT. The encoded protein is CASSLSPNRGSEAFF.

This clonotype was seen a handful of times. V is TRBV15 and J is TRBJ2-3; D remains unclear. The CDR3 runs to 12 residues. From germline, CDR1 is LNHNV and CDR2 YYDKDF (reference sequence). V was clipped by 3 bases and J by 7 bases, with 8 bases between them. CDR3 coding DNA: TGTGCCACCAGCAGCGCCGCCAATACGCAGTATTTT. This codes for CATSSAANTQYF.

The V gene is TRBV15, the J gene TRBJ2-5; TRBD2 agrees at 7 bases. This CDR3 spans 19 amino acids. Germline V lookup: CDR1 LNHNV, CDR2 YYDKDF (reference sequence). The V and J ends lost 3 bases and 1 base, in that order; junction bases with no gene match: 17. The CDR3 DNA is TGTGCCACCAGCAGGCCCGGGGACTACACCGGGCCTGGCCAAGAGACCCAGTACTTC. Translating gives CATSRPGDYTGPGQETQYF.

The CDR3 nucleotides read TGCAGCGTTGAAGATCCTAGCGGGAGGGCGGGCGAGCAGTTCTTC. The encoded protein is CSVEDPSGRAGEQFF. The chain carries TRBV29-1 and TRBJ2-1; 12 bases agree with TRBD2. Trimming cost V 0 bases and J 10 bases; bases outside gene matches: 7. Germline CDR1 reads SQVTM; CDR2 reads ANQGSEA. CDR3 length: 15 amino acids.

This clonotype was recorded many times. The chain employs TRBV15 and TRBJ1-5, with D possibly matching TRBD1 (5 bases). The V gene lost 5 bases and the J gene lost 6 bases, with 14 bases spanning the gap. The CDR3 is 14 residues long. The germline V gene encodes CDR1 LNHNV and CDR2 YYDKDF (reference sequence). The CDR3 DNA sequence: TGTGCCACCAGCGTCAGAACAGGAGGTCAGCCCCAGCATTTT. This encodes CATSVRTGGQPQHF.

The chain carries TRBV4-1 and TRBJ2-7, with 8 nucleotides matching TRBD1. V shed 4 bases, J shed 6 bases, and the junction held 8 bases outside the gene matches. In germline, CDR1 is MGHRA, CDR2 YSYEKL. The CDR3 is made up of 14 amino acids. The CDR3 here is CASSLDRAIAEQYF. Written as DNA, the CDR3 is TGCGCCAGCAGCCTGGACAGGGCTATCGCCGAGCAGTACTTC.

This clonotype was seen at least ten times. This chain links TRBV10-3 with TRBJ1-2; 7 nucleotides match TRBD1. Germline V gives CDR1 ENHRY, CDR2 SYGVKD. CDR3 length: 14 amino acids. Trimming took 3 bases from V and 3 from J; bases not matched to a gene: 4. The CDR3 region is CAISEGRGDYGYTF. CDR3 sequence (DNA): TGTGCCATCAGTGAAGGCAGGGGGGACTATGGCTACACCTTC.

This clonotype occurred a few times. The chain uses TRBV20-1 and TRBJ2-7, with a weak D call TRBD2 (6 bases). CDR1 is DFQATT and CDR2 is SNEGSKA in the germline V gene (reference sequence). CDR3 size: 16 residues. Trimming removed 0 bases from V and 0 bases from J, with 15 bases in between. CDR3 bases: TGCAGTGCTAGAGATCGGCCCACTAGCCGCTCCTACGAGCAGTACTTC. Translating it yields CSARDRPTSRSYEQYF.

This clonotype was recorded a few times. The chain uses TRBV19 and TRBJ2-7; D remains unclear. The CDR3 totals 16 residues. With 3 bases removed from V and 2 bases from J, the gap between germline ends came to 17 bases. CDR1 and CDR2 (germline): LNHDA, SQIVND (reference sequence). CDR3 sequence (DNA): TGTGCCAGTAGTATGGTAGGCCCTTCTGGCGCCTACGAGCAGTACTTC. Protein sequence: CASSMVGPSGAYEQYF.

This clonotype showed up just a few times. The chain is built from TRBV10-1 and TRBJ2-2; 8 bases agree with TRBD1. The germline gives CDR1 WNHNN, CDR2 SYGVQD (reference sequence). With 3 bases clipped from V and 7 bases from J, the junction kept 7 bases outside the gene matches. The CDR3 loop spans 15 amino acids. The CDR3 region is CASSEYRGTGGELFF. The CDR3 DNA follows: TGCGCCAGCAGTGAATACAGGGGGACGGGCGGGGAGCTGTTTTTT.

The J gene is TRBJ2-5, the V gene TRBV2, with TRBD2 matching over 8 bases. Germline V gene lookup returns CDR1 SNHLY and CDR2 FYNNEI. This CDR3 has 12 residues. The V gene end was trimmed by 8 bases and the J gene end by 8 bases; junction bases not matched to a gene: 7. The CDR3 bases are TGTGCCAGCCGGAGCGGGGGTACAACCCAGTACTTC. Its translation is CASRSGGTTQYF.

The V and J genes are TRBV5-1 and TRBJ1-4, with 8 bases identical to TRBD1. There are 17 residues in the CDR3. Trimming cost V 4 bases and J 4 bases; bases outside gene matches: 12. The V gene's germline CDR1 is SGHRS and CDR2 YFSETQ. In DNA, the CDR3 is TGCGCCAGCAGCACCGGGACAGGCTCATCAATTAATGAAAAACTGTTTTTT. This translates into CASSTGTGSSINEKLFF.

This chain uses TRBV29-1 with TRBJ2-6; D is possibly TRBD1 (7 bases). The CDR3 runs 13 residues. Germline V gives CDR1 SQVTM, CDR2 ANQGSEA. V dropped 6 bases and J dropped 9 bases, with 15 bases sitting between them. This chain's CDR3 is CSVEDRRGNVLTF. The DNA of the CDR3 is TGCAGCGTCGAGGACAGGAGGGGCAACGTCCTGACTTTC.

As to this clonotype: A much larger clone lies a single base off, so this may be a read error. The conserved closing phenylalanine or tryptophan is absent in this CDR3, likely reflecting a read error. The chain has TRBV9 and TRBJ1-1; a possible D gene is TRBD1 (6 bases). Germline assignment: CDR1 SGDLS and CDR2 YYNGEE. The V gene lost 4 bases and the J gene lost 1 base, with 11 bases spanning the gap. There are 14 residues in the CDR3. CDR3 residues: CASSPGTTNTEAFS. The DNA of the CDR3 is TGTGCCAGCAGCCCAGGGACAACGAACACTGAAGCTTTCTCT.